What follows are 6 T cell receptor beta chains derived from one specimen sequenced in a study of blood T cells in healthy people across ages. The second PCR ran roughly 7 to 12 cycles with a sample-barcoded 5' primer and J-beta primers. One entry per CDR3 protein results from TCRdb running MiXCR on the 5' RACE reads. Counted here are 1,800,000 or so distinct CDR3 sequences, approximately 40% occurring once; the ten biggest clones make up roughly 24%. The sample comprised blood. The receptors derive from a human donor in good health.

The rearrangement uses TRBV6-1 and TRBJ2-4; D unresolved. With 2 bases removed from V and 7 bases from J, the gap between germline ends came to 9 bases. Germline CDR1 MNHNS, CDR2 SASEGT. The CDR3 covers 13 residues. The CDR3 region is CASSERVTNIQYF. DNA of the CDR3: TGTGCCAGCAGTGAAAGGGTGACGAACATTCAGTACTTC.

The chain has TRBV16 and TRBJ1-2; D remains unclear. Per germline, CDR1 KGHSY and CDR2 FQNENV. The CDR3 totals 13 residues. V was cut by 4 bases and J by 8 bases, with 14 bases left in between. Here the CDR3 reads CASSPGVAVGYTF. The DNA for the CDR3 is TGTGCCAGCAGCCCCGGGGTAGCTGTGGGCTACACCTTC.

CDR3 residues: CASSPGRGYEQFF. The DNA for the CDR3 is TGTGCCAGCTCACCAGGAAGGGGTTATGAGCAGTTCTTC. The chain is built from TRBV18 and TRBJ2-1; the D gene is possibly TRBD1 (5 bases). Deletions cut 2 bases from V and 8 bases from J, with 10 bases between. Germline V gene lookup returns CDR1 KGHSH and CDR2 LQKENI. This CDR3 is 13 amino acids long. The whole variable domain, filled in from reference TRBV18 and TRBJ2-1, reads NAGVMQNPRHLVRRRGQEARLRCSPMKGHSHVYWYRQLPEEGLKFMVYLQKENIIDESGMPKERFSAEFPKEGPSILRIQQVVRGDSAAYFCASSPGRGYEQFFGPGTRLTVL.

The chain couples TRBV28 to TRBJ1-5; D is undetermined. The CDR3 is 14 residues long. V was cut by 5 bases and J by 4 bases, with 12 bases left in between. The germline CDR1 and CDR2 sequences are MDHEN and SYDVKM. The chain's CDR3 is CASSVELSNQPQHF. DNA of the CDR3: TGTGCCAGCAGTGTCGAGCTATCGAATCAGCCCCAGCATTTT.

Of note for this clonotype: A junction end diverges from the germline sequence, so it may reflect a read error. The V gene is TRBV6-6, the J gene TRBJ1-4, with a weak D call TRBD1 (6 bases). The CDR3 runs 16 residues. Germline CDR1 reads MNHNY; CDR2 reads SVGAGI (reference sequence). The CDR3 DNA is TGTGCCGGCAGTTACAGAGGGGGAACCCGGAATGAAAAACTGTTTTTT. The encoded protein is CAGSYRGGTRNEKLFF.

There are a few counts of this clonotype. The chain employs TRBV29-1 and TRBJ2-7; 8 positions agree with TRBD1. Germline trimming cut 3 bases from V and 2 bases from J; bases unmatched to any gene: 3. Germline CDR1 and CDR2: SQVTM and ANQGSEA. The CDR3 loop spans 13 amino acids. In nucleotides, the CDR3 is TGCAGCGTTGATGGGACAGGAGCCTACGAGCAGTACTTC. Protein sequence: CSVDGTGAYEQYF.